This is a list of T cell receptor beta chains from one sample in a study of early T cells in non-severe SARS-CoV-2 infection. Via MiXCR, TCRdb re-called the 5' RACE reads, giving one row per CDR3 protein. The repertoire has tens of thousands of distinct CDR3 sequences, roughly 9.9% of them found once; the top ten carry roughly 12%. Sequencing input: whole blood. The receptors were gathered from an adult who was a healthcare worker with PCR-confirmed SARS-CoV-2 infection or an uninfected control (not recorded which). The CDR3 runs from the conserved cysteine through the conserved F or W. D genes are given only for firm matches. Expanded clones are given a class, and other clones once, few, many or no size at all.

CDR3 length	D gene	V gene	clone size	J gene	CDR3 protein	CDR3 DNA
12	.	TRBV20-1	many	TRBJ2-3	CSARELADTQYF	TGCAGTGCTAGAGAATTAGCAGATACGCAGTATTTT
14	.	TRBV20-1	many	TRBJ2-3	CSAWLAGRGDTQYF	TGCAGTGCCTGGCTCGCAGGGCGAGGAGATACGCAGTATTTT
16	TRBD2	TRBV6-5	many	TRBJ2-3	CASREGLAVFTDTQYF	TGTGCCAGCAGAGAAGGACTAGCGGTTTTCACAGATACGCAGTATTTT
15	TRBD2	TRBV29-1	many	TRBJ2-1	CSVTNHGTSYNEQFF	TGCAGCGTGACCAACCACGGGACTAGCTATAATGAGCAGTTCTTC
13	.	TRBV21-1	few	TRBJ2-7	CASSMVNFDEQYF	TGTGCCAGCAGCATGGTGAATTTCGACGAGCAGTACTTC
14	.	TRBV4-1	many	TRBJ2-1	CASSQESGGRGQFF	TGCGCCAGCAGCCAAGAATCCGGCGGCCGCGGGCAGTTCTTC
15	TRBD1	TRBV2	many	TRBJ1-2	CASSRPGQGFYGYTF	TGTGCCAGCAGCAGACCGGGACAGGGGTTCTATGGCTACACCTTC
13	.	TRBV6-6	once	TRBJ2-3	CASSDGLFWAQYF	TGTGCCAGCAGTGACGGACTATTTTGGGCGCAGTATTTT
14	.	TRBV29-1	.	TRBJ1-5	CSVATDYSNQPQHF	TGCAGCGTAGCTACAGATTATAGCAATCAGCCCCAGCATTTT
13	.	TRBV5-5	many	TRBJ1-1	CASSLGGDRAAFF	TGTGCCAGCAGCTTGGGCGGGGACCGGGCAGCTTTCTTT
14	TRBD1	TRBV12-3/TRBV12-4	few	TRBJ2-5	CASSLLDRGETQYF	TGTGCCAGCAGTTTACTGGACAGGGGCGAGACCCAGTACTTC
14	.	TRBV20-1	many	TRBJ2-5	CSARAAQGVETQYF	TGCAGTGCTAGAGCGGCACAGGGAGTAGAGACCCAGTACTTC
16	TRBD1	TRBV7-9	.	TRBJ2-7	CASSLSGQGRTYEQYF	TGTGCCAGCAGCTTATCGGGACAGGGGCGGACCTACGAGCAGTACTTC
15	.	TRBV7-6	.	TRBJ2-3	CASSLAGTSTDTQYF	TGTGCCAGCAGCTTAGCGGGGACTAGCACAGATACGCAGTATTTT
12	TRBD1	TRBV29-1	.	TRBJ1-3	CSIRQGSNTIYF	TGCAGCATTCGACAGGGGAGTAACACCATATATTTT
13	TRBD1	TRBV20-1	few	TRBJ2-7	CSASGQGTDEQYF	TGCAGTGCTTCGGGACAGGGGACGGACGAGCAGTACTTC
16	TRBD2	TRBV2	many	TRBJ2-5	CASSPIAGGPQETQYF	TGTGCCAGCAGTCCCATCGCGGGGGGTCCCCAAGAGACCCAGTACTTC
15	.	TRBV27	many	TRBJ1-4	CASSIVPTTNEKLFF	TGTGCCAGCAGCATAGTCCCAACAACTAATGAAAAACTGTTTTTT
13	TRBD1	TRBV20-1	many	TRBJ1-2	CSASQGDAYGYTF	TGCAGTGCTAGTCAGGGGGACGCCTATGGCTACACCTTC
15	TRBD1	TRBV3-1	many	TRBJ1-1	CATSRDRALNTEAFF	TGTGCCACCTCCCGGGACAGGGCCTTGAACACTGAAGCTTTCTTT
14	.	TRBV5-5	many	TRBJ2-7	CASSLQVLSYEQYF	TGTGCCAGCAGCTTGCAGGTCCTCTCCTACGAGCAGTACTTC
12	.	TRBV29-1	few	TRBJ2-7	CSVRGQGYEQYF	TGCAGCGTGCGAGGGCAGGGCTACGAGCAGTACTTC
15	.	TRBV11-3	.	TRBJ2-1	CASSQSLAGYNEQFF	TGTGCCAGCAGCCAAAGTTTGGCGGGTTACAATGAGCAGTTCTTC
12	.	TRBV6-1	.	TRBJ1-5	CASSEYRDPQHF	TGTGCCAGCAGTGAATATAGAGACCCCCAGCATTTT
14	TRBD1	TRBV6-6	many	TRBJ2-7	CASSSGTAFYEQYF	TGTGCCAGCAGTTCCGGGACAGCCTTCTACGAGCAGTACTTC
16	TRBD1	TRBV11-2	many	TRBJ2-7	CASSPISRDRDYEQYF	TGTGCCAGCAGCCCCATCTCGCGGGACAGGGATTACGAGCAGTACTTC
14	.	TRBV28	many	TRBJ2-6	CASSIRSGANVLTF	TGTGCCAGCAGTATACGGTCTGGGGCCAACGTCCTGACTTTC
17	TRBD2	TRBV20-1	.	TRBJ2-7	CSATGTSGGAVTYEQYF	TGCAGTGCTACCGGGACTAGCGGGGGGGCGGTAACCTACGAGCAGTACTTC
15	.	TRBV29-1	few	TRBJ1-1	CSVEDGGKRNTEAFF	TGCAGCGTTGAAGATGGTGGGAAGCGGAACACTGAAGCTTTCTTT
14	.	TRBV6-6	many	TRBJ1-1	CASSYSMRGAIAFF	TGTGCCAGCAGTTACTCGATGCGGGGGGCTATAGCTTTCTTT
14	.	TRBV29-1	many	TRBJ1-2	CSVEWGGEGDGYTF	TGCAGCGTTGAATGGGGAGGGGAAGGCGATGGCTACACCTTC
12	.	TRBV20-1	many	TRBJ1-1	CSASLANTEAFF	TGCAGTGCTAGTCTCGCGAACACTGAAGCTTTCTTT
16	TRBD2	TRBV7-8	many	TRBJ2-1	CASSLLLAGGLSEQFF	TGTGCCAGCAGCTTACTACTAGCGGGGGGATTGAGTGAGCAGTTCTTC